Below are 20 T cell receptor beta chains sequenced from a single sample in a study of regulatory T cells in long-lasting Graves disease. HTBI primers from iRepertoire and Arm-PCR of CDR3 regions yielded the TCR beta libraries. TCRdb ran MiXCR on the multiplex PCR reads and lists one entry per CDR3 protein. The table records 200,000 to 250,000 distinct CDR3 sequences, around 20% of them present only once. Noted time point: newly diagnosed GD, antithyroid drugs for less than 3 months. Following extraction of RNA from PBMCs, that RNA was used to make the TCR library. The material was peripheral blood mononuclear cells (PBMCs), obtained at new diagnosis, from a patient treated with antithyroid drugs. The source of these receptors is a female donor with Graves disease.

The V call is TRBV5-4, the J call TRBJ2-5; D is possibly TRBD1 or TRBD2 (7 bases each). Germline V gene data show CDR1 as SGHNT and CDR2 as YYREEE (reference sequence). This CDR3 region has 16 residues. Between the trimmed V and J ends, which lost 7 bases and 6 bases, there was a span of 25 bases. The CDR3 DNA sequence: TGTGCCAGCCTACCCGGGGGAGGGGGCGCGCCTCAGACCCAGTACTTC. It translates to CASLPGGGGAPQTQYF.

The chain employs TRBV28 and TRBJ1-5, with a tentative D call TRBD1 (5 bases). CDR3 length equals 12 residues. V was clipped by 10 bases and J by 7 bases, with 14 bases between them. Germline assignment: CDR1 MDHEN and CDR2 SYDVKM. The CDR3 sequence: CATASRGQPQHF. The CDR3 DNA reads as TGTGCCACCGCGAGCCGGGGGCAGCCCCAGCATTTT.

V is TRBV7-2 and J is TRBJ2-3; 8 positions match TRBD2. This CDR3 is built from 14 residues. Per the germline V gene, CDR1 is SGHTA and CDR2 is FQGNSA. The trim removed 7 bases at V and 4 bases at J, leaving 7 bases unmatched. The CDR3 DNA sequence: TGTGCCAGCACCCCATCGGGGGGGCCAGATACGCAGTATTTT. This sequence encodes CASTPSGGPDTQYF.

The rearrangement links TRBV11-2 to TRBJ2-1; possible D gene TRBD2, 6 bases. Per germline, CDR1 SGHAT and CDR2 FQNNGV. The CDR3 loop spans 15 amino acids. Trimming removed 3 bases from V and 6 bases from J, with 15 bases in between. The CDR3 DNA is TGTGCCAGCAGCTTTACACCGGGAGAATCCAATGAGCAGTTCTTC. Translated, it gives CASSFTPGESNEQFF.

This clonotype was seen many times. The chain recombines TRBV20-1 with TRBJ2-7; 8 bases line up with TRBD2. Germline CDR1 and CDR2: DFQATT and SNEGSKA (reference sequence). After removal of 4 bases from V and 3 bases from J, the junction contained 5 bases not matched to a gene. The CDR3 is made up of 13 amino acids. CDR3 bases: TGCAGTGCTAAGGTAGCGGGAAGCTACGAGCAGTACTTC. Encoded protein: CSAKVAGSYEQYF.

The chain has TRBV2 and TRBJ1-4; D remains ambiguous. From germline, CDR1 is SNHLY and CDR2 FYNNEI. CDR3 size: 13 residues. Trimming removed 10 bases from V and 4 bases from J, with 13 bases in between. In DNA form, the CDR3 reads TGTGCCACCGGACGTACCTATAATGAAAAACTGTTTTTT. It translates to CATGRTYNEKLFF.

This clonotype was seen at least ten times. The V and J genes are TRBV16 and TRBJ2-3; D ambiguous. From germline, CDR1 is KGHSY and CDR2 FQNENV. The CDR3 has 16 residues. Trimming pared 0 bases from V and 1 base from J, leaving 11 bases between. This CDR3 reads CASSQSRADRTDTQYF. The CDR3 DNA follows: TGTGCCAGCAGCCAATCCCGCGCGGACCGCACAGATACGCAGTATTTT.

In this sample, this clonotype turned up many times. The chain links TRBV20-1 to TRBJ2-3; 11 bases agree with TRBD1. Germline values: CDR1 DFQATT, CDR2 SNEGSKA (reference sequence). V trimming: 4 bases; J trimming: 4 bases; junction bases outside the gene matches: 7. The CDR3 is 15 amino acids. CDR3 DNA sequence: TGCAGTGCTATCTCCGGGACAGGGGGAGCAGATACGCAGTATTTT. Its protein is CSAISGTGGADTQYF.

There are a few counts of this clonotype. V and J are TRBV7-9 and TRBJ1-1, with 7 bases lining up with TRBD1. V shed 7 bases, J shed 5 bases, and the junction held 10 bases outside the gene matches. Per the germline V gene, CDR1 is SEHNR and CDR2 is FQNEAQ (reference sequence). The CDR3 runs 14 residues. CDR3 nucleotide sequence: TGTGCCAGCACCTACGAGGGGGCGTATACTGAAGCTTTCTTT. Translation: CASTYEGAYTEAFF.

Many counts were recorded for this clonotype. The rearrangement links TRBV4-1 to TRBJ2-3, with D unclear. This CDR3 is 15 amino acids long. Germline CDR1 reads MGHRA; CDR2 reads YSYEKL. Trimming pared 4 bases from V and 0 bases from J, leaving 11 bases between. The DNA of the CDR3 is TGCGCCAGCAGCCTGGAACGCTCTAGCACAGATACGCAGTATTTT. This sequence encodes CASSLERSSTDTQYF.

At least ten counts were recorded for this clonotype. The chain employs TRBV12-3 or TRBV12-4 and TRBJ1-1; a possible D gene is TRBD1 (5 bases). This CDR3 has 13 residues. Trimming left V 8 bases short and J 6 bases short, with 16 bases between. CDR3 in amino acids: CASSLRVAAEAFF. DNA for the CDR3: TGTGCCAGCTCCCTCAGGGTAGCCGCTGAAGCTTTCTTT.

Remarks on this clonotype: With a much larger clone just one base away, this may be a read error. CDR3: CASSFPGQGWNEQFF. CDR3 nucleotides: TGTGCCAGCAGCTTCCCCGGACAGGGGTGGAATGAGCAGTTCTTC. This chain joins TRBV3-1 and TRBJ2-1; 9 bases line up with TRBD1. The V and J ends lost 5 bases and 7 bases, in that order; junction bases with no gene match: 9. The CDR3 contains 15 residues. CDR1 LGHDT and CDR2 YNNKEL come from the germline V gene (reference sequence).

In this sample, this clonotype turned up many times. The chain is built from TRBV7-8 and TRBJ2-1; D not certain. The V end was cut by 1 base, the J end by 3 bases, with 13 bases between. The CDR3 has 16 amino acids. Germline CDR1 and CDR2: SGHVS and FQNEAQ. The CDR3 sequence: CASSLGPRFGYNEQFF. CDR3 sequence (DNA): TGTGCCAGCAGCTTAGGGCCGCGGTTTGGCTACAATGAGCAGTTCTTC.

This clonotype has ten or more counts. CDR3 in amino acids: CATSARGQGDETQYF. The DNA for the CDR3 is TGTGCCACCAGTGCCCGGGGGCAGGGCGACGAGACCCAGTACTTC. The V call is TRBV24-1, the J call TRBJ2-5, with D perhaps given as TRBD1 or TRBD2 (6 bases each). CDR1 is KGHDR, CDR2 SFDVKD, per germline. The CDR3 contains 15 residues. V was cut by 5 bases and J by 5 bases, with 17 bases left in between.

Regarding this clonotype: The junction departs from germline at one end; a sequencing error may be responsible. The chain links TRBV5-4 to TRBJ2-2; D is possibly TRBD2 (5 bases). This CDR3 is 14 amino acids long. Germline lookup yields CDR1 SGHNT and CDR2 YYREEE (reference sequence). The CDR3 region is CASSLDLGFGELLF. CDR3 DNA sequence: TGTGCCAGCAGCTTGGATCTAGGGTTCGGGGAGCTGCTTTTT.

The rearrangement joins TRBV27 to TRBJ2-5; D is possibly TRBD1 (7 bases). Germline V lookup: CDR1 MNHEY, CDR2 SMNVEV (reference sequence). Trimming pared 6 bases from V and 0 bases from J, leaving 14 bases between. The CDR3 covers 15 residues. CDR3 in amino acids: CASRRGQQHQETQYF. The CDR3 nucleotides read TGTGCCAGCAGGCGGGGACAGCAACACCAAGAGACCCAGTACTTC.

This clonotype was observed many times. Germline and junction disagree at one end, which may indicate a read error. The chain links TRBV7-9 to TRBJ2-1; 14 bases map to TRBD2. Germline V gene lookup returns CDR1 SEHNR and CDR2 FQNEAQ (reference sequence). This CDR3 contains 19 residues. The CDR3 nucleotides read TGCGCCAGCAGCCCCCCCGGGACTAGCGGGAGCTCCTCCTACAATGAGCAGTTCTTC. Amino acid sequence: CASSPPGTSGSSSYNEQFF.

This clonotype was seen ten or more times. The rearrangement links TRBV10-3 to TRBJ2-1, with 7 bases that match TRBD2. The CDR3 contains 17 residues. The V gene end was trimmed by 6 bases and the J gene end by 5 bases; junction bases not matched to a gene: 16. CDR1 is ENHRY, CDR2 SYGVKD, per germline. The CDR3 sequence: CAISVPSGAGVDNEQFF. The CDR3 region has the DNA TGTGCCATCAGCGTCCCTAGCGGTGCGGGAGTCGACAATGAGCAGTTCTTC.

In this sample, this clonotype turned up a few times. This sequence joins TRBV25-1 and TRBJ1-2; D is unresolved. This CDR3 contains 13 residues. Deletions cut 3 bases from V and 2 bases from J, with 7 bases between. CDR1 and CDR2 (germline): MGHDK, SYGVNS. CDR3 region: CASSEHGNYGYTF. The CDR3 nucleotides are TGTGCCAGCAGTGAGCACGGCAACTATGGCTACACCTTC.

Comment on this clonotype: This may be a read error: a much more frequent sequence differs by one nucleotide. This CDR3 reads CASRPLAAPYNEQLF. The CDR3 coding sequence is TGTGCCAGCAGACCACTAGCGGCGCCCTACAATGAGCAGCTCTTC. V and J are TRBV6-2 or TRBV6-3 and TRBJ2-1, with 8 bases lining up with TRBD2. This CDR3 contains 15 residues. Germline values: CDR1 MNHEY, CDR2 SVGEGT.